This T cell receptor (beta chain) stems from a study of vaccination and CD4 T cells after COVID-19. Across the study: Researchers treated cells with overlapping spike peptides taken from SARS-CoV-2, HCoV-NL63, HCoV-OC43 and HCoV-229E.

There are a few counts of this clonotype. No antigen is known for it. CD4+ T cells that had been cultured provided DNA sequenced with the Oncomine TCR Beta short-read assay. Genomic DNA extraction was carried out from cultured CD4+ T cells. A single record per CDR3 protein comes from TCRdb applying MiXCR to the PCR reads. The sample consists of about 20,000 distinct CDR3 sequences, approximately 60% of them appearing once. The CDR3 has 19 residues. V lost 10 bases and J lost 1, with 30 bases in between. The germline V gene has CDR1 ENHRY and CDR2 SYGVKD. The treatment was: roughly 10-day PBMC culture with coronavirus spike peptide pools or control peptides (ViraFEST assay). Expanded clonotypes were found by TCR sequencing after peptide-pool stimulation (ViraFEST). Once cultured about 11 days, CD4+ T cells underwent isolation by negative selection.

Sequences were obtained from CD4+ T cells from blood, cultured in vitro. The chain uses TRBV10-3 and TRBJ2-3; D tentatively reads TRBD1 or TRBD2 (5 bases each). The sequence came from a human donor who had recovered from COVID-19. CDR3 protein: CASSPHQGPEGSGTDTQYF. The CDR3 DNA reads TGTGCCAGCAGCCCCCATCAGGGCCCCGAGGGGTCCGGCACAGATACGCAGTATTTT.